This entry lists 3 T cell receptor beta chains sequenced from one sample in a study of regulatory T cells in long-lasting Graves disease. Sequencing libraries for TCR beta were prepared with iRepertoire HTBI primers and Arm-PCR of CDR3 regions. TCRdb reprocessed the multiplex PCR reads with MiXCR, giving one entry per CDR3 protein. The profile shows roughly 490,000 distinct CDR3 sequences, under 25% of them singletons. Time point indicated: persistent/refractory GD, antithyroid drugs over 5 years with positive TRAb. The TCR library was prepared using RNA isolated from PBMCs. The sequenced sample was peripheral blood mononuclear cells (PBMCs), obtained when the disease was refractory, from a patient treated with antithyroid drugs. These receptors were taken from a female donor with Graves disease.

At least ten counts were recorded for this clonotype. The J gene is TRBJ1-4, the V gene TRBV15, with 7 nucleotides matching TRBD1. Germline trimming cut 5 bases from V and 8 bases from J; bases unmatched to any gene: 5. CDR3 size: 13 residues. Germline V lookup: CDR1 LNHNV, CDR2 YYDKDF (reference sequence). The CDR3 DNA reads TGTGCCACCAGCTCCGGGACAGACGAAAAACTGTTTTTT. Its protein is CATSSGTDEKLFF.

This clonotype was seen more than once but under ten times. The V gene is TRBV29-1, the J gene TRBJ1-3; no clear D. V dropped 7 bases and J dropped 9 bases, with 22 bases sitting between them. The CDR3 has 14 amino acids. Germline CDR1 SQVTM, CDR2 ANQGSEA. CDR3 sequence: CSAEPPGARSTIYF. CDR3 in DNA: TGCAGCGCCGAGCCGCCGGGAGCGCGAAGCACCATATATTTT. Full variable domain (rest looked up from reference TRBV29-1 and TRBJ1-3): SAVISQKPSRDICQRGTSLTIQCQVDSQVTMMFWYRQQPGQSLTLIATANQGSEATYESGFVIDKFPISRPNLTFSTLTVSNMSPEDSSIYLCSAEPPGARSTIYFGEGSWLTVV.

The chain links TRBV7-2 to TRBJ1-1; D gene ambiguous. Between the trimmed V and J ends, which lost 5 bases and 0 bases, there was a span of 13 bases. This CDR3 contains 15 residues. Germline assignment: CDR1 SGHTA and CDR2 FQGNSA. The CDR3 loop reads CASSIPLRVNTEAFF. The CDR3 DNA sequence: TGTGCCAGCAGCATTCCGCTTAGAGTGAACACTGAAGCTTTCTTT.